These T cell receptor beta chains were read from a single sample in a study of T cell responses to AZD1222 COVID-19 vaccine. Profiling relied on immunoSEQ multiplex PCR, and the TCRdb table lists in-frame clones only, not all of them. Found here are 140,000 to 150,000 clones, roughly 92% of them singletons; the top ten hold over 1.5%. Specimen: peripheral blood, collected on day 0 of AZD1222 vaccination. The receptors here all came from an adult in good health. The CDR3 runs from the conserved cysteine through the conserved F or W. A D gene is named only where the DNA matches it firmly. Only some rows state a clone size, as once, few, many or a class for expanded clones.

V	D	size	J	DNA	CDR3
TRBV6-5	TRBD2	NA	TRBJ2-1	TGTGCCAGCAGCCACGGGGCGGGAGGGTTTAATGAGCAGTTCTTC	CASSHGAGGFNEQFF
TRBV14	TRBD1	once	TRBJ1-2	TGTGCCAGCAGCCAAACCCTTGGACAGGGGGCGAATGGCTACACCTTC	CASSQTLGQGANGYTF
TRBV14	TRBD1	NA	TRBJ1-1	TGTGCCAGCAGCCGATCCGGGACAGGGATGAACACTGAAGCTTTCTTT	CASSRSGTGMNTEAFF
TRBV7-9	NA	NA	TRBJ2-7	TGTGCCAGCAGCTTAGGGGGCAACTCCTACGAGCAGTACTTC	CASSLGGNSYEQYF
TRBV5-4	NA	NA	TRBJ2-7	TGTGCCAGCAGCTTTCTACCTACTAGCTCCTACGAGCAGTACTTC	CASSFLPTSSYEQYF
TRBV10-1	TRBD2	NA	TRBJ2-3	TGCGCCAGCAGTGCCGCCAGCCTAGCCGGACTAGCGGAATACACAGATACGCAGTATTTT	CASSAASLAGLAEYTDTQYF
TRBV18	TRBD1	NA	TRBJ1-6	TGTGCCAGCTCACCCGGGGACAGGGGCGATTCACCCCTCCACTTT	CASSPGDRGDSPLHF
TRBV27	NA	NA	TRBJ1-6	TGTGCCAGCAGCTTCCTGGATTCACCCCTCCACTTT	CASSFLDSPLHF
TRBV3-1/TRBV3-2	NA	NA	TRBJ1-2	TGTGCCAGCAGCCAAAAGCCGGAGGGCCCCCGAGACCGCTATGGCTACACCTTC	CASSQKPEGPRDRYGYTF
TRBV5-1	NA	NA	TRBJ2-7	TGCGCCAGCAGCCCTCAGCAGGGTATCGGGAACGAGCAGTACTTC	CASSPQQGIGNEQYF
TRBV30	TRBD1	NA	TRBJ1-3	TGTGCCTGGAGTGTGACAGGGTCTGGAAACACCATATATTTT	CAWSVTGSGNTIYF
TRBV28	NA	NA	TRBJ1-3	TGTGCCAGCAGCCCCGGGGGGGGAGTATTATCTGGAAACACCATATATTTT	CASSPGGGVLSGNTIYF
TRBV10-3	NA	NA	TRBJ2-7	TGTGCCATCAGGAAACTCTGGGGAGGGACAGCCTACGAGCAGTACTTC	CAIRKLWGGTAYEQYF
TRBV28	NA	NA	TRBJ1-1	TGTGCCAGCAACGAACCCCAGAACACTGAAGCTTTCTTT	CASNEPQNTEAFF
TRBV6-5	NA	NA	TRBJ1-1	TGTGCCAGCACCCTGGGACTGATGAACACTGAAGCTTTCTTT	CASTLGLMNTEAFF
TRBV11-2	NA	NA	TRBJ2-3	TGTGCCAGCAGCACGAAGGGAGCTAGCACAGATACGCAGTATTTT	CASSTKGASTDTQYF
TRBV7-9	NA	NA	TRBJ1-1	TGTGCCAGCAGCTTAGAGTGGGGGCAGATGAACACTGAAGCTTTCTTT	CASSLEWGQMNTEAFF
TRBV27	NA	NA	TRBJ1-6	TGTGCCAGCAGTTGGGGGACACACCCCAACTATAATTCACCCCTCCACTTT	CASSWGTHPNYNSPLHF
TRBV24-1	TRBD1	NA	TRBJ1-6	TGTGCCACGGGACAGGGCAATTCACCCCTCCACTTT	CATGQGNSPLHF
TRBV15	NA	NA	TRBJ1-1	TGTGCCACCAGCCGGGGGGGGCGCGAAACTGAAGCTTTCTTT	CATSRGGRETEAFF
TRBV29-1	NA	NA	TRBJ1-5	TGCAGCACCCAGTGGGGAAATCAGCCCCAGCATTTT	CSTQWGNQPQHF
TRBV18	NA	NA	TRBJ1-2	TGTGCCAGCTCACCACGGGGCCTCTATGGCTACACCTTC	CASSPRGLYGYTF
TRBV18	TRBD1	NA	TRBJ1-2	TGTGCCAGCTCACCGGACAGGGCGACCGGCTACACCTTC	CASSPDRATGYTF
TRBV5-1	TRBD1	NA	TRBJ1-6	TGCGCCAGCAGCCAGACAGGGTGGGGTTCACCCCTCCACTTT	CASSQTGWGSPLHF
TRBV18	NA	NA	TRBJ1-1	TGTGCCAGCTCACCAGCCGGTTCCAACACTGAAGCTTTCTTT	CASSPAGSNTEAFF
TRBV6-5	NA	NA	TRBJ2-7	TGTGCCAGCACAAGTCAGGAGGGGTACGAGCAGTACTTC	CASTSQEGYEQYF
TRBV5-5	NA	NA	TRBJ2-3	TGTGCCAGCAGCTCGCACAAGGGGACCTACACAGATACGCAGTATTTT	CASSSHKGTYTDTQYF
TRBV6-4	TRBD2	NA	TRBJ2-1	TGTGCCAGCACTCCAGGGACTAGCGGGAACGATGAGCAGTTCTTC	CASTPGTSGNDEQFF
TRBV28	NA	NA	TRBJ1-1	TGTGCCAGCACCTTGACGGGGGGGACTGAAGCTTTCTTT	CASTLTGGTEAFF
TRBV7-9	NA	NA	TRBJ2-5	TGTGCCAGCCTCCCCGATGGAGAGACCCAGTACTTC	CASLPDGETQYF
TRBV5-1	NA	few	TRBJ1-2	TGCGCCAGCAGCGCTCTAGACAGCCTCCATGGCTACACCTTC	CASSALDSLHGYTF
TRBV5-1	NA	NA	TRBJ2-7	TGCGCCAGCAGCTTTACCCCGGGACAACCCTACGAGCAGTACTTC	CASSFTPGQPYEQYF
TRBV4-2	NA	NA	TRBJ2-2	TGTGCCAGCAGCCAAGGAGGGCACACCGGGGAGCTGTTTTTT	CASSQGGHTGELFF
TRBV28	TRBD1	NA	TRBJ2-2	TGTGCCAGCAGTACTGACAGGGGGCTAAACACCGGGGAGCTGTTTTTT	CASSTDRGLNTGELFF
TRBV4-1	NA	once	TRBJ1-1	TGCGCCAGCAGCCAAGAAAGCGCAGGGAGCACTGAAGCTTTCTTT	CASSQESAGSTEAFF
TRBV6-5	NA	NA	TRBJ1-6	TGTGCCAGCAGTTACTTAGTCGATTCACCCCTCCACTTT	CASSYLVDSPLHF
TRBV5-4	NA	NA	TRBJ2-7	TGTGCCATCCAGGGGGGTCCTTCCTACGAGCAGTACTTC	CAIQGGPSYEQYF
TRBV28	TRBD1	once	TRBJ1-4	TGTGCCAGCAGTTTAGGCTCGAACAGGGGGCTCGAGGGGCACCATTTT	CASSLGSNRGLEGHHF
TRBV5-1	TRBD2	NA	TRBJ2-7	TGCGCCAGCAGCTCTTACCCACCTTTAGAGCGGGAGGTCTACGAGCAGTACTTC	CASSSYPPLEREVYEQYF
TRBV2	NA	once	TRBJ1-1	TGTGCCAGCACGCTTACGAACACTGAAGCTTTCTTT	CASTLTNTEAFF
TRBV3-1/TRBV3-2	NA	NA	TRBJ2-7	TGTGCCAGCAGCCTCCCGACAGCCCCCTACGAGCAGTACTTC	CASSLPTAPYEQYF
TRBV5-1	NA	NA	TRBJ2-7	TGCGCCAGCAGCTTTGGCTACGAGCAGTACTTC	CASSFGYEQYF
TRBV27	NA	NA	TRBJ2-5	TGTGCCAGCAGTTCTCCGACGACCAGGGGACAAGAGACCCAGTACTTC	CASSSPTTRGQETQYF
TRBV5-1	TRBD1	NA	TRBJ1-6	TGCGCCAGCAGCTCCCGGGACAGGGCTAATTCACCCCTCCACTTT	CASSSRDRANSPLHF
TRBV7-9	NA	NA	TRBJ1-5	TGTGCCAGCAGCTTAGGGGGCCTTAATCAGCCCCAGCATTTT	CASSLGGLNQPQHF
TRBV7-2	NA	NA	TRBJ2-3	TGTGCCAGCAGTTTCGGACCCTCAGATACGCAGTATTTT	CASSFGPSDTQYF
TRBV13	NA	NA	TRBJ1-4	TGTGCCAGCAGCTTAGGGCAGGGCTATAATGAAAAACTGTTTTTT	CASSLGQGYNEKLFF
TRBV4-1	TRBD1	NA	TRBJ1-4	TGCGCCAGCAGCCAAGAAGGGGGACAGGGATGGGGACTTATTGAAAAACTGTTTTTT	CASSQEGGQGWGLIEKLFF